The clone carrying this T cell receptor (beta chain) was counted a few times. Its antigen remains unknown. The data stem from a study of beta chain features in type 1 diabetes. General study findings and limits: Type 1 diabetes patients showed a moderate but significant shortening of TCRB CDR3s in all four CD4+ subsets.

Expressed TCRB transcripts got sequenced, as all isolated RNA was reverse transcribed. Assay used: immunoSEQ multiplex PCR; TCRdb lists only in-frame clones, some missing. The profile shows fewer than 20,000 clones, approximately 55% of them singletons. Germline V gene data show CDR1 as MDHEN and CDR2 as SYDVKM. The CDR3 is 15 residues long. With V trimmed by 5 bases and J by 0 bases, 5 bases remained unmatched. The source is a woman aged 18-30 years in good health. The chain has TRBV28 and TRBJ1-1; 8 positions match TRBD1. Source material: stem cell memory CD4+ T cells from blood. CDR3 region: CASSRGDRLNTEAFF. The CDR3 DNA sequence: TGTGCCAGCAGTAGAGGGGACAGGTTGAACACTGAAGCTTTCTTT.